The clone carrying this TCR beta chain occurred a few times. This specimen belongs to a study of cytomegalovirus exposure and HLA in healthy donors. As for the study in general: Within an early data release were roughly 83 million unique TCRs drawn from HLA-typed donors.

The CDR3 length is 14 residues. V lost 0 bases and J lost 3, with 10 bases in between. From germline, CDR1 is SGHDT and CDR2 YYEEEE. PCR amplification relied on 60 Vbeta primers (plus 13 Jbeta primers). Sequenced by immunoSEQ multiplex PCR; TCRdb stores in-frame clones only, minus some. The sample holds under 200,000 clones, approximately 82% seen once. The TCR was taken from a male donor in good health and CMV-seronegative. V and J are TRBV5-6 and TRBJ2-7; D is possibly TRBD1 (5 bases). The specimen sequenced was PBMCs. CDR3 sequence: CASSLGTLVYEQYF. As DNA, the CDR3 is TGTGCCAGCAGCTTGGGGACACTGGTCTACGAGCAGTACTTC.